This T cell receptor (beta chain) was captured by sequencing in a study of PD-1 blockade in classical Hodgkin lymphoma. General study points: CD8+ TCR diversity did not rise significantly by C4D1, unlike CD4+.

The CDR3 spans 14 residues. Germline V lookup: CDR1 SGHDT, CDR2 YYEEEE. V shed 3 bases and J 0 bases; nucleotides not matched to a gene: 2. Clones were read by immunoSEQ multiplex PCR, and TCRdb kept only the in-frame ones, dropping some. This sample has about 41,000 clones, with approximately 67% found just once. A remark on this clone: The antigen remains undetermined.

Time point: cycle 4 day 1 (C4D1), after 5 to 7 weeks of nivolumab. Each patient relapsed following autologous stem cell transplantation, and prior brentuximab vedotin exposure differed. The starting material was peripheral blood mononuclear cells (PBMCs), obtained before the fourth cycle of nivolumab. This sequence originates from a human donor with classical Hodgkin lymphoma. V and J are TRBV5-6 and TRBJ2-7; 8 bases line up with TRBD1. As DNA, the CDR3 is TGTGCCAGCAGCTCGGGACAGGACTCCTACGAGCAGTACTTC. Its translation is CASSSGQDSYEQYF. The full variable domain, in which reference TRBV5-6 and TRBJ2-7 provide the parts outside the CDR3, is DAGVTQSPTHLIKTRGQQVTLRCSPKSGHDTVSWYQQALGQGPQFIFQYYEEEERQRGNFPDRFSGHQFPNYSSELNVNALLLGDSALYLCASSSGQDSYEQYFGPGTRLTVT.